These T cell receptor beta chains were read from a single sample in a study of blood T cell repertoires in COVID-19. Only in-frame clones appear in the TCRdb table, and some are missing; sequencing was by immunoSEQ multiplex PCR. Counted here are 250,000 to 300,000 clones, more than 75% occurring once; the ten biggest clones make up about 2.1%. What was sequenced was PBMCs or T cells enriched from blood (not recorded which). The receptors were sampled from a woman aged 40 to 50 with acute COVID-19. Both conserved end residues are part of each CDR3. A D gene is named only where the DNA matches it firmly. Clone sizes are given selectively: once, few, many, or a class where the clone is expanded.

>.|.|TRBV30|TRBJ1-3
TGTGCCTGGAGTCTGTCCCGGGACTCCCTTTCTAAGGACACCATATATTTT
CAWSLSRDSLSKDTIYF
>.|.|TRBV12-3/TRBV12-4|TRBJ1-1
TGTGCCAGCACCGTACCCAGGGGCGTCGGAGCTTTCTTT
CASTVPRGVGAFF
>TRBD1|.|TRBV7-8|TRBJ1-6
TGTGCCAGCAGCCGGGACAGGGTTTCACCCCTCCACTTT
CASSRDRVSPLHF
>.|.|TRBV16|TRBJ1-6
TGTGCCAGCAGCCAATACCGTGCGGGGTCACCCCTCCACTTT
CASSQYRAGSPLHF
>TRBD2|once|TRBV6-5|TRBJ2-5
TGTGCCAGCAGTTACTCGCTAGCGGGGGAGACCCAGTACTTC
CASSYSLAGETQYF
>.|.|TRBV15|TRBJ2-1
TGTGCCACCAGCAGAGTCGGATTTTGGGCCGATGAGCAGTTCTTC
CATSRVGFWADEQFF
>TRBD2|once|TRBV3-1/TRBV3-2|TRBJ2-1
TGTGCCAGCAGCCCCACTAGCGGGCTTTCCAATGAGCAGTTCTTC
CASSPTSGLSNEQFF
>.|.|TRBV5-4|TRBJ2-3
TGTGCCAGCAGCTTGGCTCGAGATACGCAGTATTTT
CASSLARDTQYF
>.|once|TRBV18|TRBJ1-2
TGTGCCAGCTCACCCGGTCAAGACTATGGCTACACCTTC
CASSPGQDYGYTF
>TRBD1|.|TRBV28|TRBJ1-4
TGTGCCAGCAGTTTCAGAGGGGGCCTCTCCGAAAAACTGTTTTTT
CASSFRGGLSEKLFF
>.|.|TRBV6-1|TRBJ2-7
TGTGCCAGCAGTGAGGCAGGGTTGATCGAGCAGTACTTC
CASSEAGLIEQYF
>TRBD1|.|TRBV28|TRBJ1-2
TGTGCCAGCAGGTGGGGACAGGGGAGAGGATATGGCTACACCTTC
CASRWGQGRGYGYTF
>.|.|TRBV30|TRBJ2-6
TGTGCCTGGAGTCGAGGGTCTGTATCTGGGGCCAACGTCCTGACTTTC
CAWSRGSVSGANVLTF
>.|.|TRBV15|TRBJ2-1
TGTGCCACCAGCAGAGAGGGGGGTTTTGAGCAGTTCTTC
CATSREGGFEQFF
>TRBD2|.|TRBV3-1/TRBV3-2|TRBJ2-5
TGTGCCAGCAGCCAATGGGGGGGGCAAGAGACCCAGTACTTC
CASSQWGGQETQYF
>TRBD2|.|TRBV28|TRBJ2-3
TGTGCCAGCAGCATGACTAGCGGGGGGGCTGATACGCAGTATTTT
CASSMTSGGADTQYF
>TRBD1|.|TRBV24-1|TRBJ2-1
TGTGCCACCAGTGATGCCCAGGCAGGGGGACGACACAATGAGCAGTTCTTC
CATSDAQAGGRHNEQFF
>.|.|TRBV28|TRBJ1-1
TGTGCCAGCAGTTTATCCAGGGCCACTGAAGCTTTCTTT
CASSLSRATEAFF
>.|.|TRBV5-1|TRBJ2-5
TGCGCCAGCAGCTTGGGCACAGGGTTAAATCAAGAGACCCAGTACTTC
CASSLGTGLNQETQYF
>TRBD2|.|TRBV5-4|TRBJ2-3
TGTGCCAGCAGCCGGGGGGGATCAGATACGCAGTATTTT
CASSRGGSDTQYF
>.|.|TRBV6-1|TRBJ2-7
TGTGCCAGCAGTGAGGGGCCCGGACGCAGGACGGGCGAGCAGTACTTC
CASSEGPGRRTGEQYF
>TRBD2|.|TRBV3-1/TRBV3-2|TRBJ2-3
TGTGCCAGCGGACAGCGGGGGGGCGGAGATACGCAGTATTTT
CASGQRGGGDTQYF
>TRBD2|.|TRBV6-5|TRBJ2-3
TGTGCCAGCAGACCCTCAGCGGGAGTGTGGGATACGCAGTATTTT
CASRPSAGVWDTQYF
>.|.|TRBV6-2/TRBV6-3|TRBJ2-2
TGTGCCAGCAGCCACCGGGAACCGCCCAGCGGGGAGCTGTTTTTT
CASSHREPPSGELFF
>.|.|TRBV9|TRBJ2-3
TGTGCCAGCAGCGTAGGCGGCTGGACAGATACGCAGTATTTT
CASSVGGWTDTQYF
>.|.|TRBV30|TRBJ1-2
TGTGCCTGGAGGTCAGAGGCTAACTATGGCTACACCTTC
CAWRSEANYGYTF
>TRBD2|.|TRBV7-2|TRBJ2-3
TGTGCCAGCAGCTTAGAGGGACTAGCGGGTAGCACAGATACGCAGTATTTT
CASSLEGLAGSTDTQYF
>.|.|TRBV3-1/TRBV3-2|TRBJ1-2
TGTGCCAGCAGCCAAGACAGGGGTCGGGGTGGCTACACCTTC
CASSQDRGRGGYTF
>TRBD1|.|TRBV3-1/TRBV3-2|TRBJ2-2
TGTGCCAGCAGCTCCGGGACAGCTGGGATCGGGGAGCTGTTTTTT
CASSSGTAGIGELFF
>.|.|TRBV29-1|TRBJ2-7
TGCAGCGTTGAACAGGCAGACTACGAGCAGTACTTC
CSVEQADYEQYF
>TRBD1|.|TRBV10-3|TRBJ1-1
TGTGCCATCAGTGAGTCGGGAGACAGGGGACTTATGAACACTGAAGCTTTCTTT
CAISESGDRGLMNTEAFF
>.|.|TRBV6-5|TRBJ1-1
TGTGCCAGCAGCCTAGTCCGGGGGAACACTGAAGCTTTCTTT
CASSLVRGNTEAFF
>.|.|TRBV28|TRBJ1-3
TGTGCCAGCAGTTTACAGGCGTCTGGAAACACCATATATTTT
CASSLQASGNTIYF
>TRBD1|.|TRBV7-9|TRBJ2-7
TGTGCCAGCAGCTCGGACAGGGCGCTAAACGAGCAGTACTTC
CASSSDRALNEQYF
>TRBD2|.|TRBV2|TRBJ2-5
TGTGCCAGCAGCGAACTAGCGGGGGGACAAGAGACCCAGTACTTC
CASSELAGGQETQYF
>TRBD2|.|TRBV19|TRBJ2-5
TGTGCCAGTAGTATCCAGCGGGGGGGCCCAAGGGAGACCCAGTACTTC
CASSIQRGGPRETQYF
>.|.|TRBV14|TRBJ2-1
TGTGCCAGCAGGCCTTCTTGGGGCAGCTACAATGAGCAGTTCTTC
CASRPSWGSYNEQFF
>.|.|TRBV6-1|TRBJ2-7
TGTGCCAGCAGTGAGGTAGGAACAGGGTTCTACGAGCAGTACTTC
CASSEVGTGFYEQYF
>TRBD1|.|TRBV7-9|TRBJ1-5
TGTGCCAGCAGACCCTGGGACAGGGTAGGATATAGCAATCAGCCCCAGCATTTT
CASRPWDRVGYSNQPQHF
>.|.|TRBV16|TRBJ2-2
TGTGCCAGCAGCCAATTTGGGAGCGGGGAGCTGTTTTTT
CASSQFGSGELFF
>.|.|TRBV27|TRBJ1-5
TGTGCCAGCAGTATGCTGGTAGGCAATCAGCCCCAGCATTTT
CASSMLVGNQPQHF
>.|.|TRBV4-1|TRBJ1-1
TGCGCCAGCAGCCAAGGAGGGTACGGCACTGAAGCTTTCTTT
CASSQGGYGTEAFF
>TRBD2|.|TRBV10-2|TRBJ2-5
TGCGCCAGCAGTTGGGCTAGCGGGGAGACCCAGTACTTC
CASSWASGETQYF
>TRBD1|.|TRBV4-1|TRBJ1-1
TGCGCCAGCAGCATAGACAGGGACGCTGAAGCTTTCTTT
CASSIDRDAEAFF
>TRBD1|.|TRBV3-1/TRBV3-2|TRBJ2-1
TGTGCCAGCAGCACCCGGACAGGTACCTACAATGAGCAGTTCTTC
CASSTRTGTYNEQFF
>.|.|TRBV6-9|TRBJ2-2
TGTGCCAGCAGTTGCTCCGGGACAAATCGCACCGGGGAGCTGTTTTTT
CASSCSGTNRTGELFF